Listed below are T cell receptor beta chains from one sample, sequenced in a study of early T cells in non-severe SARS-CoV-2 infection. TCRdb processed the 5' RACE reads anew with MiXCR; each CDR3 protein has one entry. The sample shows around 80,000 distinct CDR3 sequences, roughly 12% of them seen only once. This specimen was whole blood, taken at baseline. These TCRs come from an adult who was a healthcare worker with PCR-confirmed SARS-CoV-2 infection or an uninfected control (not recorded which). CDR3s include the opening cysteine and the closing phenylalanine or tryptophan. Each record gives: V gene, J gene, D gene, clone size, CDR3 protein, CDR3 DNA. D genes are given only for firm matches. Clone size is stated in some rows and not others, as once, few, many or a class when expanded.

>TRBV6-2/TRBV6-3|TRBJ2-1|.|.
CASSLSVGPYNEQFF
TGTGCCAGCAGTCTCTCGGTCGGGCCTTACAATGAGCAGTTCTTC
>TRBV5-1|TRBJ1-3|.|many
CASSLDLGAGNTIYF
TGCGCCAGCAGCTTGGATCTGGGGGCTGGAAACACCATATATTTT
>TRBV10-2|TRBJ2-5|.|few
CASSTGSQTQYF
TGCGCCAGCAGTACCGGCAGCCAGACCCAGTACTTC
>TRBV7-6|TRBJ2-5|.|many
CASSPYQETQYF
TGTGCCAGCAGCCCGTACCAAGAGACCCAGTACTTC
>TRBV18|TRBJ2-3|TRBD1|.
CASSPQRQGSTDTQYF
TGTGCCAGCTCACCGCAGAGACAGGGGAGCACAGATACGCAGTATTTT
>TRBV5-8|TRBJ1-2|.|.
CASIRTAGFIYGYTF
TGTGCCAGTATAAGAACTGCAGGGTTCATCTATGGCTACACCTTC
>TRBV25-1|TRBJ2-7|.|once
CASSPRGIDEQYF
TGTGCCAGCAGCCCGAGAGGGATCGACGAGCAGTACTTC
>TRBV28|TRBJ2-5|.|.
CASSFVTATLWEETQYF
TGTGCCAGCAGTTTTGTAACCGCGACGCTCTGGGAAGAGACCCAGTACTTC
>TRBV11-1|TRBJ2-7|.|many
CASSLAWAGNYEQYF
TGTGCCAGCAGCTTAGCGTGGGCGGGGAACTACGAGCAGTACTTC
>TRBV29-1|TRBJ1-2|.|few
CSTQSTFNYGYTF
TGCAGCACCCAAAGCACTTTTAACTATGGCTACACCTTC
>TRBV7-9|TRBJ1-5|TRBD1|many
CASSFGTGGQPQHF
TGTGCCAGCAGCTTTGGGACAGGGGGCCAGCCCCAGCATTTT
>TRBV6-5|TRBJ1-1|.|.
CASSYSHGGGTEAFF
TGTGCCAGCAGTTACTCGCACGGGGGGGGCACTGAAGCTTTCTTT
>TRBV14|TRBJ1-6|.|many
CASSQDPGSPLHF
TGTGCCAGCAGCCAAGATCCCGGTTCACCCCTCCACTTT
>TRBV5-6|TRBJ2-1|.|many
CASSQTWNEQFF
TGTGCCAGCAGCCAGACGTGGAATGAGCAGTTCTTC
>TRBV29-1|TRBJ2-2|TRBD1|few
CSADRADGELFF
TGCAGTGCGGACAGGGCCGACGGGGAGCTGTTTTTT
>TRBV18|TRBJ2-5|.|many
CASSPAYTQETQYF
TGTGCCAGCTCACCGGCCTACACTCAAGAGACCCAGTACTTC
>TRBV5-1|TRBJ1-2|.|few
CASNRGTSRDYGYTF
TGCGCCAGCAACCGGGGGACGTCCCGGGACTATGGCTACACCTTC
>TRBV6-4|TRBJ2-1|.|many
CASSAADSNEQFF
TGTGCCAGCAGTGCCGCTGACTCGAATGAGCAGTTCTTC
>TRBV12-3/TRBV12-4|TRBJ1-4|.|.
CASSLSAAEKLFF
TGTGCCAGCAGTTTATCTGCGGCCGAAAAACTGTTTTTT
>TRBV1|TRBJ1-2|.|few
CTSSQEMVVGNYGYTF
TGCACCAGCAGCCAAGAGATGGTAGTGGGCAACTATGGCTACACCTTC
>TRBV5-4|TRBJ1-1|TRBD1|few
CASSPIRQGTNTEAFF
TGTGCCAGCAGCCCTATTCGACAGGGTACGAACACTGAAGCTTTCTTT
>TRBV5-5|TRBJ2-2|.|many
CASSLRLQGTGELFF
TGTGCCAGCAGCTTGCGGCTCCAGGGAACCGGGGAGCTGTTTTTT
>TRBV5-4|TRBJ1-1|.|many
CASSLFQGEAFF
TGTGCCAGCAGCTTGTTCCAGGGTGAAGCTTTCTTT
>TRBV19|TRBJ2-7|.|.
CASSGQQGPYEQYF
TGTGCCAGTTCTGGACAGCAGGGCCCATACGAGCAGTACTTC
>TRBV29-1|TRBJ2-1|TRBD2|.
CSVAVGSGEGNEQFF
TGCAGCGTCGCTGTGGGCAGCGGGGAGGGAAATGAGCAGTTCTTC
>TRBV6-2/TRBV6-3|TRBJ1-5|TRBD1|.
CASSQTGTNQPQHF
TGTGCCAGCAGCCAGACAGGGACCAATCAGCCCCAGCATTTT
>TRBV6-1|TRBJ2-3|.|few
CASRARGDTQYF
TGTGCCAGCAGGGCCCGTGGAGATACGCAGTATTTT
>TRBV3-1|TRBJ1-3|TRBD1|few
CASSPTGAGGNTIYF
TGTGCCAGCAGCCCAACAGGGGCGGGAGGAAACACCATATATTTT
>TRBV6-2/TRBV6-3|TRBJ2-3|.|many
CASESRVDTQYF
TGTGCCAGCGAGAGTAGGGTAGATACGCAGTATTTT
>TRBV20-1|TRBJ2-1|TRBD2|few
CSASGLAGSYNEQFF
TGCAGTGCTAGTGGACTAGCTGGGTCCTACAATGAGCAGTTCTTC
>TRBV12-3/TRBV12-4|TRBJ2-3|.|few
CASSFSLAAITDTQYF
TGTGCCAGCAGTTTTAGTCTAGCAGCAATCACAGATACGCAGTATTTT
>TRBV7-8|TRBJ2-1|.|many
CASSLASWGDEQFF
TGTGCCAGCAGCTTAGCCTCCTGGGGCGATGAGCAGTTCTTC
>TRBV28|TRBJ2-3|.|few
CASNKGSRDTQYF
TGTGCCAGCAACAAAGGCAGCCGAGATACGCAGTATTTT
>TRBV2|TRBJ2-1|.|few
CASSLNSDNEQFF
TGTGCCAGCAGTTTAAACAGCGACAATGAGCAGTTCTTC
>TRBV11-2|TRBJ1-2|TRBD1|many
CASSGGQGYGYTF
TGTGCCAGCAGCGGGGGACAGGGATACGGCTACACCTTC
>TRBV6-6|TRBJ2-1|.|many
CASSQNRGDYNEQFF
TGTGCCAGCAGTCAAAATCGGGGTGACTACAATGAGCAGTTCTTC
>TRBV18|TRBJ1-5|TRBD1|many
CASSQTGGNQPQHF
TGTGCCAGCTCACAGACAGGGGGCAATCAGCCCCAGCATTTT
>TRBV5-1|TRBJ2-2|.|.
CASSGTGQNTGELFF
TGCGCCAGCAGCGGGACGGGACAGAACACCGGGGAGCTGTTTTTT
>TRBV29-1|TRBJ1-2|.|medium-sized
CSVVDTRGQGYTF
TGCAGCGTTGTGGACACCCGCGGACAGGGCTACACCTTC
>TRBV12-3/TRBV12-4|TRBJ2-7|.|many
CASSPARTYEQYF
TGTGCCAGCAGTCCCGCCAGAACCTACGAGCAGTACTTC
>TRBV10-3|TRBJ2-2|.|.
CAISGSQRGGVTGELFF
TGTGCCATCAGTGGTTCACAGAGGGGGGGCGTCACCGGGGAGCTGTTTTTT
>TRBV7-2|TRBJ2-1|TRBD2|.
CASSLQRGQQFF
TGTGCCAGCAGCTTACAGCGGGGACAGCAGTTCTTC
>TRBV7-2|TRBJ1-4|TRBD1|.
CASSLPGQGHEKLFF
TGTGCCAGCAGCCTTCCGGGACAGGGGCATGAAAAACTGTTTTTT
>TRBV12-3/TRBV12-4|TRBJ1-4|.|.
CASSLGHENEKLFF
TGTGCCAGCAGTCTGGGACATGAAAATGAAAAACTGTTTTTT
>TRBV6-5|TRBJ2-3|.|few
CASRRGPSTDTQYF
TGTGCCAGCAGGCGGGGGCCCAGCACAGATACGCAGTATTTT
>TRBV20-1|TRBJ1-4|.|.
CSARDRAVTEKLFF
TGCAGTGCTAGAGATCGGGCGGTTACTGAAAAACTGTTTTTT
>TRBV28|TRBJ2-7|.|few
CASSGGRGSYEQYF
TGTGCCAGCAGCGGGGGCAGGGGGAGTTACGAGCAGTACTTC
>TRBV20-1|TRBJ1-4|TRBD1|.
CSANTGGKLFF
TGCAGTGCTAACACAGGGGGGAAACTGTTTTTT